This is a list of T cell receptor beta chains from one sample in a study of OX40 agonist ivuxolimab in advanced cancers. This table comes from immunoSEQ multiplex PCR, and its TCRdb copy is limited to in-frame clones, with some not included. The table records 110,000 or so clones, approximately 90% of them present only once. Specimen: CD4+ or CD8+ T cells sorted from blood, collected in a trial of the OX40 agonist ivuxolimab. Every receptor here comes from an adult with an advanced solid tumor such as melanoma, head and neck, liver or kidney cancer. CDR3s include the opening cysteine and the closing phenylalanine or tryptophan. A D gene is named only where the DNA matches it firmly. Not all rows give a size; the values are once, few, many and, for expanded clones, a class.

D gene | J gene | V gene | clone size | CDR3 DNA | CDR3 protein
. | TRBJ1-2 | TRBV6-4 | . | TGTGCCAGCAGTGACTCGTACGGGTTCTATGGCTACACCTTC | CASSDSYGFYGYTF
. | TRBJ1-5 | TRBV19 | once | TGTGCCAGTACTGACAGAAACAGCAATCAGCCCCAGCATTTT | CASTDRNSNQPQHF
. | TRBJ2-3 | TRBV9 | . | TGTGCCAGCAGCGTAGGGGTCCGGGATCCGCAGTATTTT | CASSVGVRDPQYF
. | TRBJ2-7 | TRBV23-1 | . | TGCGCCAGCAGTCAATTCGGGCTACTCTACGAGCAGTACTTC | CASSQFGLLYEQYF
TRBD2 | TRBJ2-3 | TRBV7-8 | . | TGTGCCAGCAGCAAAGGACTAGCACCTAGCACAGATACGCAGTATTTT | CASSKGLAPSTDTQYF
. | TRBJ1-4 | TRBV5-1 | . | TGCGCCAGCAGCTTGGATGGGCAGGGGCACGAAAAACTGTTTTTT | CASSLDGQGHEKLFF
. | TRBJ1-2 | TRBV6-5 | . | TGTGCCAGCAGTGAACAGGGATCCTATGGCTACACCTTC | CASSEQGSYGYTF
TRBD2 | TRBJ2-1 | TRBV9 | . | TGTGCCAGCTCCCGGACTAGCGGAAACAATGAGCAGTTCTTC | CASSRTSGNNEQFF
TRBD1 | TRBJ1-2 | TRBV5-1 | . | TGCGCCAGCAGCCTTTGGACAGGGGGGAACTATGGCTACACCTTC | CASSLWTGGNYGYTF
. | TRBJ2-5 | TRBV5-6 | once | TGTGCCAGCAGCCTACTATACCAAGAGACCCAGTACTTC | CASSLLYQETQYF
TRBD1 | TRBJ1-1 | TRBV5-1 | . | TGCGCCAGCAGCTTGGAAGGACAGGAGAACACTGAAGCTTTCTTT | CASSLEGQENTEAFF
TRBD2 | TRBJ2-5 | TRBV30 | . | TGTGCCTGGAGTGTAGCGGGGTGGGAGACCCAGTACTTC | CAWSVAGWETQYF
. | TRBJ2-7 | TRBV30 | . | TGTGCCTGGGGGGCAGGCGGGCGAACGTACGAGCAGTACTTC | CAWGAGGRTYEQYF
. | TRBJ1-6 | TRBV6-1 | once | TGTGCCAGCAGTGAGTACAGCCTCTCCTATAATTCACCCCTCCACTTT | CASSEYSLSYNSPLHF
TRBD1 | TRBJ2-7 | TRBV6-5 | . | TGTGCCAGCAGTTACGACAGGGAATCCGCCTACGAGCAGTACTTC | CASSYDRESAYEQYF
. | TRBJ2-7 | TRBV6-1 | . | TGTGCCAGCAGTGGAGGCACCTACGAGCAGTACTTC | CASSGGTYEQYF
. | TRBJ2-3 | TRBV10-3 | once | TGTGCCATCAGCCGGGGAGAGGATACGCAGTATTTT | CAISRGEDTQYF
TRBD2 | TRBJ2-3 | TRBV11-2 | . | TGTGCCAGCAGCTTGAGGCTAGCGGAGCGCACAGATACGCAGTATTTT | CASSLRLAERTDTQYF
TRBD1 | TRBJ2-7 | TRBV5-1 | . | TGCGCCAGCAGCTTGTGGGACAGGGACGCCGAGCAGTACTTC | CASSLWDRDAEQYF
TRBD1 | TRBJ1-6 | TRBV6-1 | once | TGTGCCAGCAACACCGGGACAGGGGTGATACCCCTCCACTTT | CASNTGTGVIPLHF
. | TRBJ1-6 | TRBV27 | . | TGTGCCAGCAGTTTCAGGGATTCACCCCTCCACTTT | CASSFRDSPLHF
TRBD2 | TRBJ2-7 | TRBV18 | . | TGTGCCAGCTCAGTAACTAGCGGGAGCTACGAGCAGTACTTC | CASSVTSGSYEQYF
TRBD1 | TRBJ1-2 | TRBV30 | . | TGTGCCTCTAAACCGGGACAGACATCTAACTATGGCTACACCTTC | CASKPGQTSNYGYTF
. | TRBJ1-4 | TRBV30 | . | TGTGCCTGGAGTGTCGGTTCCGGGCTTAGAGGCTCCACTTCTTACCCGAATGAAAAACTGTTTTTT | CAWSVGSGLRGSTSYPNEKLFF
TRBD1 | TRBJ1-3 | TRBV2 | . | TGTGCCAGCAGTGGCACAGGGGGCCCTGGAAACACCATATATTTT | CASSGTGGPGNTIYF
. | TRBJ2-1 | TRBV10-1 | . | TGCGCCAGCAGTGAGTTCGGCCCCCCGGGGACGAATGAGCAGTTCTTC | CASSEFGPPGTNEQFF
. | TRBJ1-1 | TRBV6-5 | . | TGTGCCAGCAGTTACGAATATCAAGCTTTCTTT | CASSYEYQAFF
. | TRBJ2-5 | TRBV7-9 | . | TGTGCCAGCAGCTTTCAAGAGACCCAGTACTTC | CASSFQETQYF
. | TRBJ2-2 | TRBV7-3 | . | TGTGCCAGCAGCCCTCGGGGGCTAACGAACACCGGGGAGCTGTTTTTT | CASSPRGLTNTGELFF
TRBD2 | TRBJ2-5 | TRBV29-1 | . | TGCAGCGTTGATGGGCGGCTAGCGGGAGAGGAGACCCAGTACTTC | CSVDGRLAGEETQYF
. | TRBJ1-3 | TRBV7-6 | . | TGTGCCAGCAGCTTAGTAATTCCGGCAGGGGCCCTCTCTGGAAACACCATATATTTT | CASSLVIPAGALSGNTIYF
. | TRBJ1-6 | TRBV11-2 | once | TGTGCCAGCAGCTTAGGACAGGCGCGTGGCTCACCCCTCCACTTT | CASSLGQARGSPLHF
TRBD2 | TRBJ2-5 | TRBV5-6 | . | TGTGCCAGCAGCTATACTAAGAGCGGGGGCCTCCAAGAGACCCAGTACTTC | CASSYTKSGGLQETQYF
. | TRBJ1-5 | TRBV7-3 | . | TGTGCCAGCAGCTCTTTAAACAGCGGCAATCAGCCCCAGCATTTT | CASSSLNSGNQPQHF
. | TRBJ2-2 | TRBV12-2 | once | TGTGCAAGTCGCTTAGTTCTGGGGACCGGGGAGCTGTTTTTT | CASRLVLGTGELFF
. | TRBJ2-2 | TRBV6-5 | . | TGTGCCAGCAGTTACGAGGTCACCGGGGAGCTGTTTTTT | CASSYEVTGELFF
. | TRBJ1-1 | TRBV6-1 | . | TGTGCCAGCAGATCCGGGACGGAGAACACTGAAGCTTTCTTT | CASRSGTENTEAFF
TRBD1 | TRBJ2-7 | TRBV19 | . | TGTGCCAGTAGTAAGGGACAGGGGTCCTACGAGCAGTACTTC | CASSKGQGSYEQYF
. | TRBJ1-1 | TRBV29-1 | . | TGCAGCGTTGAGTCAGGCACTGAAGCTTTCTTT | CSVESGTEAFF
TRBD1 | TRBJ2-7 | TRBV28 | . | TGTGCCAGCAGACTACAGGGGGCCGAGCAGTACTTC | CASRLQGAEQYF
. | TRBJ1-1 | TRBV27 | . | TGTGCCAGCAGTTTATATCGGAGGGGAGTTGCTGAAGCTTTCTTT | CASSLYRRGVAEAFF
. | TRBJ2-3 | TRBV7-9 | . | TGTGCCAGCAGCTCACGCCGGGTCTCAGATACGCAGTATTTT | CASSSRRVSDTQYF
. | TRBJ1-5 | TRBV18 | . | TGTGCCAGCTCACCGACCCAGGATAGCAATCAGCCCCAGCATTTT | CASSPTQDSNQPQHF
TRBD2 | TRBJ2-5 | TRBV18 | . | TGTGCCAGCTCACCGACTAGCGGGGGGGCCCGAGAGCAGTACTTC | CASSPTSGGAREQYF
TRBD2 | TRBJ2-1 | TRBV11-2 | . | TGTGCCAGCAGCTTCAGCGGGGGGCCCCCAAATGAGCAGTTCTTC | CASSFSGGPPNEQFF
. | TRBJ2-2 | TRBV5-4 | . | TGTGCCAGCAGCTTGGTTGGGGAGACCGGGGAGCTGTTTTTT | CASSLVGETGELFF
TRBD1 | TRBJ1-1 | TRBV6-1 | . | TGTGCCAGCAGTGAGAACAGGGGCGACACTGAAGCTTTCTTT | CASSENRGDTEAFF
. | TRBJ2-1 | TRBV20-1 | . | TGCAGTGCTCATGACTTCCCTGAGCAGTTCTTC | CSAHDFPEQFF
TRBD1 | TRBJ1-2 | TRBV29-1 | . | TGCAGCGTTGAAGGACAGGGCTCGGGCTACACCTTC | CSVEGQGSGYTF
TRBD2 | TRBJ2-1 | TRBV9 | . | TGTGCCAGCAGCGTAACCCCGGGACTAGGACTTTCCTCCTACAATGAGCAGTTCTTC | CASSVTPGLGLSSYNEQFF
. | TRBJ2-7 | TRBV5-5 | few | TGTGCCAGCAGCTGGAGGCCAGGGTCCTACGAGCAGTACTTC | CASSWRPGSYEQYF
. | TRBJ1-3 | TRBV5-4 | . | TGTGCCAGCAGCTTGACAGGGAGTGGAAACACCATATATTTT | CASSLTGSGNTIYF
TRBD2 | TRBJ2-1 | TRBV7-3 | . | TGTGCCAGCAGCTTAATTGGCGGGGGAGCCTACAATGAGCAGTTCTTC | CASSLIGGGAYNEQFF
. | TRBJ2-5 | TRBV7-6 | . | TGTGCCAGCAGCCTCAGGGAAACCCAAGAGACCCAGTACTTC | CASSLRETQETQYF
. | TRBJ1-4 | TRBV7-2 | . | TGTGCCAGCAGCTTAGTTTTGGGGGATCGGGAAAAACTGTTTTTT | CASSLVLGDREKLFF